The 14 T cell receptor beta chains in this list originate from one sample, sequenced in a study of stem cell transplantation in POMP-related autoinflammatory disease. Profiling relied on immunoSEQ multiplex PCR, and the TCRdb table lists in-frame clones only, not all of them. The table includes tens of thousands of clones, approximately 91% detected once. The input for sequencing was CD4+ T cells from PBMCs, taken after stem cell transplantation. The receptors derive from a human patient with POMP-related autoinflammation and immune dysregulation (PRAID). Certain T cells may be donor cells from the graft.

This clone was detected only once. V and J are TRBV18 and TRBJ2-3; D is uncertain. Germline V gene data show CDR1 as KGHSH and CDR2 as LQKENI. V shed 3 bases and J shed 2 bases, with 3 bases lying between them. CDR3 size: 12 residues. CDR3 loop: CASSPDTDTQYF. CDR3 nucleotides: TGTGCCAGCTCACCTGACACAGATACGCAGTATTTT.

The chain carries TRBV9 and TRBJ2-3; 11 nucleotides align to TRBD2. CDR3 size: 15 residues. Germline V CDR1 and CDR2: SGDLS, YYNGEE. The V gene end was trimmed by 0 bases and the J gene end by 3 bases; junction bases not matched to a gene: 0. In DNA form, the CDR3 reads TGTGCCAGCAGCGTAGCTAGCGGGGGGACAGATACGCAGTATTTT. It specifies CASSVASGGTDTQYF.

Only one count was recorded for this clone. The CDR3 sequence: CASSPLGDTIYF. The DNA of the CDR3 is TGTGCCAGCTCCCCTCTCGGTGACACCATATATTTT. The rearrangement joins TRBV18 to TRBJ1-3; no reliable D call. Germline loops: CDR1 KGHSH, CDR2 LQKENI. Trimming left V 6 bases short and J 8 bases short, with 11 bases between. The CDR3 sequence is 12 residues long.

The V call is TRBV2, the J call TRBJ1-6; TRBD1 agrees at 8 bases. With V trimmed by 6 bases and J by 0 bases, 7 bases remained unmatched. The CDR3 runs to 17 residues. CDR1 is SNHLY and CDR2 is FYNNEI in the germline V gene. The CDR3 protein is CASSPDREVSYNSPLHF. As DNA, the CDR3 is TGTGCCAGCAGCCCGGACAGGGAGGTCTCCTATAATTCACCCCTCCACTTT. The variable domain in full, completed from reference TRBV2 and TRBJ1-6, reads EPEVTQTPSHQVTQMGQEVILRCVPISNHLYFYWYRQILGQKVEFLVSFYNNEISEKSEIFDDQFSVERPDGSNFTLKIRSTKLEDSAMYFCASSPDREVSYNSPLHFGNGTRLTVT.

The CDR3 nucleotides are TGTGCCAGCAGTTTGTCAGTGAATTCACCCCTCCACTTT. Translation gives CASSLSVNSPLHF. The V and J genes are TRBV27 and TRBJ1-6; D ambiguous. CDR3 length equals 13 residues. CDR1 is MNHEY, CDR2 SMNVEV, per germline (reference sequence). V was cut by 3 bases and J by 7 bases, with 7 bases left in between.

J is TRBJ2-5 and V is TRBV5-1; TRBD1 or TRBD2 may be the D gene (5 bases each). The CDR3 is made up of 13 amino acids. The germline V gene has CDR1 SGHRS and CDR2 YFSETQ. The V end was cut by 0 bases, the J end by 2 bases, with 5 bases between. The CDR3 is CASSLGGQETQYF. CDR3 sequence (DNA): TGCGCCAGCAGCTTGGGGGGGCAAGAGACCCAGTACTTC.

This sequence joins TRBV12-3 or TRBV12-4 and TRBJ2-7, with D maybe TRBD2 (6 bases). Trimming removed 4 bases at V and 3 bases at J, with 10 bases between. This CDR3 region has 13 residues. The CDR3 DNA follows: TGTGCCAGCAGTTCGACTAGTAACTACGAGCAGTACTTC. This gives the protein CASSSTSNYEQYF.

J is TRBJ1-2 and V is TRBV15; TRBD1 matches 7 bases. The CDR3 extends over 14 amino acids. The germline V gene has CDR1 LNHNV and CDR2 YYDKDF (reference sequence). The J segment lost 7 bases and the V segment lost 4 bases, leaving 9 bases of the junction unmatched. CDR3 bases: TGTGCCACCAGCATAGGGACAGCCTGGGGTGGCTACACCTTC. Translating gives CATSIGTAWGGYTF.

The chain employs TRBV4-1 and TRBJ1-5; D is undetermined. Germline V gene data show CDR1 as MGHRA and CDR2 as YSYEKL. The CDR3 consists of 14 residues. Trimming shortened V by 5 bases and J by 6 bases, and 14 bases separated the two germline ends. The CDR3 DNA sequence: TGCGCCAGCAGCGCCCGGCGGGGAGGTCAGCCCCAGCATTTT. It encodes CASSARRGGQPQHF.

This rearrangement joins TRBV10-3 to TRBJ1-2; 7 bases line up with TRBD1. This CDR3 has 14 residues. V was clipped by 6 bases and J by 7 bases; unmatched bases: 11. The germline CDR1 and CDR2 sequences are ENHRY and SYGVKD. The CDR3 protein is CAISKGQGESGYTF. The CDR3 DNA follows: TGTGCCATCAGCAAGGGCCAGGGGGAATCTGGCTACACCTTC.

The gene calls are TRBV5-1 and TRBJ1-2; possibly TRBD1 for D (6 bases). V was shortened by 4 bases and J by 3 bases, with 10 bases between the two germline ends. The CDR3 consists of 13 residues. Germline values: CDR1 SGHRS, CDR2 YFSETQ. This chain's CDR3 is CASSNAGDYGYTF. As DNA, the CDR3 is TGCGCCAGCAGCAATGCAGGGGACTATGGCTACACCTTC.

This chain joins TRBV7-9 and TRBJ2-5; 8 positions match TRBD2. Germline CDR1 is SEHNR and CDR2 is FQNEAQ (reference sequence). The CDR3 is 15 residues long. V dropped 4 bases and J dropped 3; count of bases not matched to a gene: 7. CDR3 region: CASSSGRGGEETQYF. CDR3 nucleotide sequence: TGTGCCAGCAGCTCCGGCCGGGGGGGCGAAGAGACCCAGTACTTC.

The genes are TRBV5-5 and TRBJ1-6; unclear D gene. Per the germline V gene, CDR1 is SGHKS and CDR2 is YYEKEE (reference sequence). There are 13 residues in the CDR3. V was trimmed by 3 bases and J by 7 bases, leaving 8 bases between them. The DNA of the CDR3 is TGTGCCAGCAGCTCCCCGGGGAATTCACCCCTCCACTTT. This gives the protein CASSSPGNSPLHF.

The V call is TRBV7-9, the J call TRBJ2-3; TRBD1 matches at 9 bases. Germline V gene sequence: CDR1 SEHNR, CDR2 FQNEAQ (reference sequence). This CDR3 is built from 16 residues. The J segment lost 6 bases and the V segment lost 4 bases, leaving 11 bases of the junction unmatched. CDR3 coding DNA: TGTGCCAGCAGCTCCGGGACAGGGTGGTCTCTGGATACGCAGTATTTT. This translates into CASSSGTGWSLDTQYF.